A selection of T cell receptor beta chains follows, all from one sample in a study of blood T cell repertoires in COVID-19. Measured with immunoSEQ multiplex PCR; TCRdb has only the in-frame clones, and not every one. The table lists over 85,000 clones, just under 90% of them singletons, with 15% in the top ten. The sequencing sample was made of peripheral blood. These receptors were obtained from a human donor in a cohort sampled during active COVID-19. Each CDR3 is given with its conserved first and last residue. A D gene is named only where the DNA matches it firmly. Size is stated for part of the rows, as once, few or many counts, or as a class when the clone is expanded.

j_call,clone_size,v_call,d_call,cdr3_nt,cdr3_aa
TRBJ2-2,once,TRBV4-3,.,TGCGCCAGCAGCCAAGAGACCGGGATAAACACCGGGGAGCTGTTTTTT,CASSQETGINTGELFF
TRBJ1-1,.,TRBV2,.,TGTGCCAGCAGAGAAGTATGGAGAGATAACACTGAAGCTTTCTTT,CASREVWRDNTEAFF
TRBJ1-4,.,TRBV30,.,TGTGCCTGGAGGCCCCGGGGACAACCTAATGAAAAACTGTTTTTT,CAWRPRGQPNEKLFF
TRBJ2-7,.,TRBV7-9,TRBD1,TGTGCCAGCAGCTCGGACAGGGGGCAAAGCGAGCAGTACTTC,CASSSDRGQSEQYF
TRBJ1-6,.,TRBV7-9,.,TGTGCCAGCAGCCAAGACATGAGATCACCCCTCCACTTT,CASSQDMRSPLHF
TRBJ2-2,.,TRBV7-2,.,TGTGCCAGCAGCTTATACTATGGAGTCATGACCGGGGAGCTGTTTTTT,CASSLYYGVMTGELFF
TRBJ2-2,.,TRBV23-1,.,TGCGCCAGCAGTCAATCGGGGGCAACCGGGGAGCTGTTTTTT,CASSQSGATGELFF
TRBJ1-3,.,TRBV28,.,TGTGCCAGCAACTTTCGGGGGATCACTGGAAACACCATATATTTT,CASNFRGITGNTIYF
TRBJ2-3,.,TRBV5-6,.,TGTGCCAGCAGCTCCATGGCTGGGCCCGGTTTAAATACGCAGTATTTT,CASSSMAGPGLNTQYF
TRBJ1-3,.,TRBV6-6,TRBD1,TGTGCCAGCAGTTACGGGGGACAGGGGCCAGGAAACACCATATATTTT,CASSYGGQGPGNTIYF